What follows is one T cell receptor beta chain and its context. Its target is not known. From germline, CDR1 is SGHTA and CDR2 FQGNSA. There are 12 residues in the CDR3. V shed 5 bases and J 10 bases; nucleotides not matched to a gene: 3. Data came from immunoSEQ multiplex PCR; TCRdb stores just in-frame clones and leaves some out. The sample yields 100,000 or so clones, approximately 94% seen once. The sample is drawn from a study of OX40 agonist ivuxolimab in advanced cancers. Across the study: It was ivuxolimab, an agonistic anti-OX40 (CD134) antibody, that patients were treated with.

Study results and limitations: More expanded clones were found, on average, in CD8+ than in CD4+ T cells.

The TCR comes from an adult with an advanced solid tumor such as melanoma, head and neck, liver or kidney cancer. The input for sequencing was CD4+ or CD8+ T cells sorted from blood, taken in a trial of the OX40 agonist ivuxolimab. This chain uses TRBV7-2 with TRBJ2-1; TRBD2 agrees at 9 bases. This CDR3 reads CASSALAGEQFF. DNA of the CDR3: TGTGCCAGCAGCGCCCTAGCGGGGGAGCAGTTCTTC.